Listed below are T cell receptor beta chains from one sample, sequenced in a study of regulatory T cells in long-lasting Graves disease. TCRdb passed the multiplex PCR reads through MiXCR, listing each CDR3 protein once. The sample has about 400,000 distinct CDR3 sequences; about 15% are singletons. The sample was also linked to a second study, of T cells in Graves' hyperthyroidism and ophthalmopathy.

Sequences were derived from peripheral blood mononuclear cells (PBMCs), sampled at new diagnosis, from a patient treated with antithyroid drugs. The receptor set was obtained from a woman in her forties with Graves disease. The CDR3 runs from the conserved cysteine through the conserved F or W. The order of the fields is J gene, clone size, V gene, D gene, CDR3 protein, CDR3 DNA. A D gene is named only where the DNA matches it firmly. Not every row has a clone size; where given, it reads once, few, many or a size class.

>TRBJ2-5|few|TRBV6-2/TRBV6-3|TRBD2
CASSYSGLAEQETQYF
TGTGCCAGCAGTTACTCGGGACTAGCGGAACAAGAGACCCAGTACTTC
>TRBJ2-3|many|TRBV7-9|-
CASSLRRAMGPTDTQYF
TGTGCCAGCAGCTTACGGCGGGCCATGGGCCCCACAGATACGCAGTATTTT
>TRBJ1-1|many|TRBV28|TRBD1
CASSGSPGQGTDVAFF
TGTGCCAGCAGTGGGAGTCCGGGACAGGGGACTGATGTGGCTTTCTTT
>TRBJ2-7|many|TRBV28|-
CASRTGGGTYEQYF
TGTGCCAGCAGAACGGGTGGGGGTACCTACGAGCAGTACTTC
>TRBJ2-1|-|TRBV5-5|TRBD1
CASSLGGSGQGGNEQFF
TGTGCCAGCAGCTTGGGAGGCTCGGGACAGGGCGGCAATGAGCAGTTCTTC
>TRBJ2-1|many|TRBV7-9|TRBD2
CASSGWSSGTLGAHNEQFF
TGTGCCAGCAGCGGATGGTCTAGCGGGACCCTCGGGGCCCACAATGAGCAGTTCTTC
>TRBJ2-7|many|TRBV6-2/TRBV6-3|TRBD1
CASNRDRPVEQYF
TGTGCCAGCAACCGGGACAGGCCTGTCGAGCAGTACTTC
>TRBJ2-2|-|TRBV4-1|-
CASSQKSTGELFF
TGCGCCAGCAGCCAAAAGAGCACCGGGGAGCTGTTTTTT
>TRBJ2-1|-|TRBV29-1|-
CSVGGTSYEQFF
TGCAGCGTTGGGGGGACCTCCTATGAGCAGTTCTTC
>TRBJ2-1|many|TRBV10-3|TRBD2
CATQRNGLATNNEQFF
TGTGCCACCCAAAGGAATGGACTAGCCACTAACAATGAGCAGTTCTTC
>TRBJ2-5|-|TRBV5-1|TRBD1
CASSQPGQGQETQYF
TGCGCCAGCAGCCAGCCGGGACAGGGACAAGAGACCCAGTACTTC
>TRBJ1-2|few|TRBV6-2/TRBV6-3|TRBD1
CASSYGPGTELYGYTF
TGTGCCAGCAGTTACGGTCCCGGGACAGAGCTCTATGGCTACACCTTC
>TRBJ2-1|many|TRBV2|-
CASTREWSEQFF
TGTGCCAGCACCCGGGAATGGAGTGAGCAGTTCTTC
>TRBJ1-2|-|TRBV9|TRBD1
CASSAGQGNYGYTF
TGTGCCAGCAGCGCCGGACAGGGGAACTATGGCTACACCTTC
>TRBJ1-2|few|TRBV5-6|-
CASSTDIVRFYGYTF
TGTGCCAGCAGCACGGACATTGTCCGTTTTTATGGCTACACCTTC
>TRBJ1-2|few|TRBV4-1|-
CASSPQFGGDPYGYTF
TGCGCCAGCAGCCCCCAATTTGGGGGAGACCCATATGGCTACACCTTC
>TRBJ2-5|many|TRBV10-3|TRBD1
CAISPDRVGETQYF
TGTGCCATCAGTCCGGACAGGGTAGGAGAGACCCAGTACTTC
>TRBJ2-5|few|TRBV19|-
CASSLGMGLLPRETQYF
TGTGCCAGTAGTCTCGGAATGGGCCTCCTCCCCAGGGAGACCCAGTACTTC
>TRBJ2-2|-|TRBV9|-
CASSVGLVTGELFF
TGTGCCAGCAGCGTAGGGCTAGTAACCGGGGAGCTGTTTTTT
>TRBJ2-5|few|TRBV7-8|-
CASSHPPDYREETQYF
TGTGCCAGCAGCCACCCCCCGGACTACAGAGAAGAGACCCAGTACTTC
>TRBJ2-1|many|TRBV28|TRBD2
CASSPGEGGRSWDEQFF
TGTGCCAGCAGTCCCGGGGAGGGCGGGAGGAGTTGGGATGAGCAGTTCTTC
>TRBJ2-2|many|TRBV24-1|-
CATSDPDGRNTGELFF
TGTGCCACCAGTGACCCGGACGGGAGGAACACCGGGGAGCTGTTTTTT
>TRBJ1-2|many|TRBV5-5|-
CASSLALGQDGYTF
TGTGCCAGCAGCTTGGCCCTGGGGCAGGATGGCTACACCTTC
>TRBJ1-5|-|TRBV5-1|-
CASSLEGRNQPQHF
TGCGCCAGCAGCTTGGAAGGGCGCAATCAGCCCCAGCATTTT
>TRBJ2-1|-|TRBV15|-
CATSGNYNEQFF
TGTGCCACCAGCGGGAATTACAATGAGCAGTTCTTC
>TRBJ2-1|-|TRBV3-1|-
CASSQVRSSEQFF
TGTGCCAGCAGCCAAGTGAGAAGTTCTGAGCAGTTCTTC
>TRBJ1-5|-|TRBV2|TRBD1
CAGEGQEGGQPQHF
TGTGCCGGAGAGGGACAGGAGGGGGGTCAGCCCCAGCATTTT
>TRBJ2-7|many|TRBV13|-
CASSLGRGQSYEQYF
TGTGCCAGCAGCTTAGGGCGGGGACAAAGCTACGAGCAGTACTTC
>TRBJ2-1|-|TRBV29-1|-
CSVDAISSYNEQFF
TGCAGCGTTGATGCCATAAGCTCCTACAATGAGCAGTTCTTC
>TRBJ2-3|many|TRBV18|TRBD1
CASSSQGGSGTDTQYF
TGTGCCAGCTCATCTCAAGGGGGCTCGGGTACAGATACGCAGTATTTT
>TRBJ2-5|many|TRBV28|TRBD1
CASSTSRGSQETQYF
TGTGCCAGCAGCACCAGCAGGGGGTCGCAAGAGACCCAGTACTTC
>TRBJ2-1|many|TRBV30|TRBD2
CAWGRSGSGTSGPYPYNEQFF
TGTGCCTGGGGAAGGTCCGGTAGTGGGACTAGCGGGCCTTACCCCTACAATGAGCAGTTCTTC
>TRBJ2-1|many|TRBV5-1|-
CASSSTGRGGTYNEQFF
TGCGCCAGCAGCTCGACGGGGCGGGGAGGAACTTACAATGAGCAGTTCTTC
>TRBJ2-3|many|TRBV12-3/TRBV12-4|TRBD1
CASSPGQDGTDTQYF
TGTGCCAGCAGTCCCGGACAGGATGGCACAGATACGCAGTATTTT
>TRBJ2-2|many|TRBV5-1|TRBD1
CASSYRGNGAGELFF
TGCGCCAGCAGCTACAGGGGAAATGGGGCCGGGGAGCTGTTTTTT